This paragraph covers one TCR beta chain sequence. The donors were members of the roughly 120-subject validation cohort (separate from the approximately 670-subject first cohort). Repertoires were generated with immunoSEQ multiplex PCR, while TCRdb's copy carries only in-frame clones and drops some. Of more than 60,000 clones listed, approximately 97% are singletons. The sample is drawn from a study of cytomegalovirus exposure and HLA in healthy donors. The CDR3 runs to 15 residues. Per germline, CDR1 MDHEN and CDR2 SYDVKM. V was shortened by 6 bases and J by 5 bases, with 20 bases between the two germline ends.

Sequencing was carried out using PBMCs. The clonotype originates from a woman younger than 35 in good health and CMV-seropositive. The V call is TRBV28, the J call TRBJ2-7, with a tentative D call TRBD2 (6 bases). The CDR3 is CASSRFAEGRDEQYF. In DNA, the CDR3 is TGTGCCAGCAGCCGTTTTGCGGAGGGCCGGGACGAGCAGTACTTC.